A selection of T cell receptor beta chains follows, all from one sample in a study of cytomegalovirus exposure and HLA in healthy donors. Assay: immunoSEQ multiplex PCR; the TCRdb copy retains only in-frame clones and omits some. The top ten clones hold roughly 2.1% of a sample with 150,000 to 170,000 clones, 86% of them seen once. Sequences were obtained from PBMCs. The receptors shown here come from a human donor in good health. CDR3s include the opening cysteine and the closing phenylalanine or tryptophan. The D gene is left open where the match is weak. For some rows the clone size is stated as once, few or many, or as a class when expanded; others skip it.

size	V	length	J	D	CDR3	DNA
-	TRBV5-1	17	TRBJ2-7	TRBD2	CASSPQLAGGPRDEQYF	TGCGCCAGCAGCCCTCAACTAGCGGGAGGGCCCAGGGACGAGCAGTACTTC
-	TRBV6-5	15	TRBJ2-2	TRBD2	CASSYLSGGYGELFF	TGTGCCAGCAGTTACTTGAGCGGGGGGTACGGGGAGCTGTTTTTT
-	TRBV10-3	16	TRBJ2-3	-	CAISELGREGADTQYF	TGTGCCATCAGCGAACTGGGGAGGGAGGGGGCAGATACGCAGTATTTT
-	TRBV2	15	TRBJ2-7	-	CASTLTGPTSYEQYF	TGTGCCAGCACCTTGACAGGTCCGACCTCCTACGAGCAGTACTTC
-	TRBV9	14	TRBJ1-1	-	CASSVSGVNTEAFF	TGTGCCAGCAGCGTATCAGGGGTGAACACTGAAGCTTTCTTT
-	TRBV5-5	13	TRBJ1-2	-	CASSLARSNGYTF	TGTGCCAGCAGCTTGGCCCGTTCTAATGGCTACACCTTC
few	TRBV27	17	TRBJ2-7	-	CASSLSYRERVLGEQYF	TGTGCCAGCAGTTTATCGTACCGGGAAAGGGTTTTGGGCGAGCAGTACTTC
-	TRBV27	15	TRBJ2-7	TRBD2	CASSLYLAGDHEQYF	TGTGCCAGCAGTTTATATCTAGCGGGAGACCACGAGCAGTACTTC
-	TRBV5-4	15	TRBJ2-7	-	CASSRGGGETYEQYF	TGTGCCAGCAGCCGAGGAGGGGGGGAAACCTACGAGCAGTACTTC
-	TRBV5-6	12	TRBJ2-3	-	CASSFGTDTQYF	TGTGCCAGCAGCTTCGGCACAGATACGCAGTATTTT
-	TRBV11-2	15	TRBJ2-7	-	CASSPVWGVFNEQYF	TGTGCCAGCAGCCCCGTGTGGGGAGTTTTCAACGAGCAGTACTTC
-	TRBV7-9	15	TRBJ2-1	-	CASKGGGGLYNEQFF	TGTGCCAGCAAAGGAGGGGGGGGGCTATACAATGAGCAGTTCTTC
once	TRBV30	14	TRBJ1-2	-	CAWTTRRGDYGYTF	TGTGCCTGGACGACCCGGCGGGGTGACTATGGCTACACCTTC
-	TRBV18	13	TRBJ1-2	-	CASSPLGEWGYTF	TGTGCCAGCTCACCTCTTGGGGAGTGGGGCTACACCTTC
-	TRBV7-3	15	TRBJ2-1	-	CASSLVVTAYNEQFF	TGTGCCAGCAGCTTAGTGGTAACGGCCTACAATGAGCAGTTCTTC
-	TRBV25-1	11	TRBJ2-7	-	CASTRGYEQYF	TGTGCCAGCACAAGGGGCTACGAGCAGTACTTC
-	TRBV6-1	15	TRBJ1-4	TRBD1	CASRSDRRSNEKLFF	TGTGCCAGCAGGTCGGACAGGCGGAGTAATGAAAAACTGTTTTTT
few	TRBV6-5	14	TRBJ2-7	TRBD1	CASSMDRGNYEQYF	TGTGCCAGCAGTATGGACAGGGGAAACTACGAGCAGTACTTC
-	TRBV7-9	15	TRBJ1-4	-	CASSLKSVADEKLFF	TGTGCCAGCAGCTTAAAATCGGTCGCGGATGAAAAACTGTTTTTT
-	TRBV19	15	TRBJ2-7	TRBD1	CASSGGDRSSYEQYF	TGTGCCAGTAGTGGAGGGGACAGGAGCTCCTACGAGCAGTACTTC
once	TRBV28	14	TRBJ1-1	-	CASSLDSPNTEAFF	TGTGCCAGCAGTTTAGACAGCCCGAACACTGAAGCTTTCTTT
-	TRBV5-8	16	TRBJ1-2	-	CASSFDIPLANYGYTF	TGTGCCAGCAGCTTCGACATTCCTCTCGCTAACTATGGCTACACCTTC
-	TRBV6-6	15	TRBJ1-5	-	CASSPLTGNYQPQHF	TGTGCCAGCAGCCCCCTTACAGGGAACTATCAGCCCCAGCATTTT
-	TRBV11-2	15	TRBJ2-1	TRBD1	CASSLQGTGTHEQFF	TGTGCCAGCAGCTTACAAGGGACAGGGACCCATGAGCAGTTCTTC
-	TRBV19	17	TRBJ2-2	-	CASSTPWAGINTGELFF	TGTGCCAGTAGTACCCCTTGGGCGGGGATCAACACCGGGGAGCTGTTTTTT
-	TRBV28	16	TRBJ2-7	TRBD1	CASSSWTGSRVYEQYF	TGTGCCAGCAGTTCTTGGACAGGGTCGAGGGTGTACGAGCAGTACTTC
-	TRBV4-1	17	TRBJ1-2	-	CASSQEYRDIQTYGYTF	TGCGCCAGCAGCCAGGAGTACCGGGACATACAGACCTATGGCTACACCTTC
-	TRBV27	14	TRBJ1-5	-	CASSLGRSDQPQHF	TGTGCCAGCAGTTTGGGGCGGAGCGATCAGCCCCAGCATTTT
-	TRBV19	15	TRBJ1-5	-	CASSIMQGSNQPQHF	TGTGCCAGTAGTATTATGCAGGGCAGCAATCAGCCCCAGCATTTT
-	TRBV18	15	TRBJ2-7	TRBD2	CASSPPGLAIYEQYF	TGTGCCAGCTCACCCCCGGGACTAGCAATCTACGAGCAGTACTTC
-	TRBV14	17	TRBJ2-7	TRBD2	CASSRRAGDFGTYEQYF	TGTGCCAGCAGCCGTAGAGCGGGGGACTTCGGTACCTACGAGCAGTACTTC
-	TRBV5-1	19	TRBJ2-5	TRBD2	CASSWGLAGDVFGQETQYF	TGCGCCAGCAGCTGGGGACTAGCGGGGGATGTTTTCGGCCAAGAGACCCAGTACTTC
-	TRBV4-1	14	TRBJ2-7	TRBD2	CASSQGPSGYEQYF	TGCGCCAGCAGCCAAGGCCCTAGCGGCTACGAGCAGTACTTC
-	TRBV4-3	14	TRBJ2-7	TRBD1	CASSQVQGDYEQYF	TGCGCCAGCAGCCAAGTGCAGGGGGACTACGAGCAGTACTTC
-	TRBV6-1	15	TRBJ1-2	TRBD1	CASSLDRQGLVGYTF	TGTGCCAGCAGCCTAGATAGACAGGGTCTTGTGGGCTACACCTTC
-	TRBV7-2	16	TRBJ2-3	-	CASSLESGYSTDTQYF	TGTGCCAGCAGCTTAGAGTCCGGGTATAGCACAGATACGCAGTATTTT
-	TRBV7-2	16	TRBJ2-1	TRBD1	CASSLGQGLGNNEQFF	TGTGCCAGCAGCTTAGGACAGGGTTTAGGAAACAATGAGCAGTTCTTC
-	TRBV5-4	15	TRBJ2-1	TRBD2	CASSARLAQYNEQFF	TGTGCCAGCAGCGCCCGACTAGCGCAATACAATGAGCAGTTCTTC
-	TRBV7-2	14	TRBJ2-3	TRBD1	CASRRTGATDTQYF	TGTGCCAGCAGACGTACAGGGGCCACAGATACGCAGTATTTT
-	TRBV5-1	14	TRBJ1-2	-	CASAPTGEYYGYTF	TGCGCCAGCGCCCCCACCGGGGAGTACTATGGCTACACCTTC
-	TRBV7-7	13	TRBJ2-1	TRBD1	CASSPDRVGEQFF	TGTGCCAGCAGCCCCGACAGGGTGGGGGAGCAGTTCTTC
-	TRBV28	14	TRBJ2-7	TRBD1	CASSSGQAIYEQYF	TGTGCCAGCAGTTCGGGACAGGCTATCTACGAGCAGTACTTC